This T cell receptor (beta chain) originates from a study of siplizumab effects on memory and regulatory T cells. Points from the study as a whole: The Treg-derived share of mappable alloreactive CD4+ clones averaged roughly 64% with siplizumab and 25% to 30% in controls. Greater diversity than memory cells seemed evident in naive T cells, which also appeared to be major alloresponse contributors.

For a few donor pairs, CD4+ naive/memory and CD8+ naive/effector-memory/TEMRA unstimulated subsets were also sequenced. Clones were read by immunoSEQ multiplex PCR, and TCRdb kept only the in-frame ones, dropping some. Of over 35,000 clones listed, roughly 90% are singletons. A word on this clone: Its target is not known.

J gave up 6 bases and V 0 bases, and 5 bases lay outside the gene matches. This CDR3 comprises 16 residues. Germline values: CDR1 SGDLS, CDR2 YYNGEE. The V and J genes are TRBV9 and TRBJ2-2; 10 bases match TRBD1. The clonotype originates from a human donor in good health. What was sequenced was naive CD4+ T cells sorted from blood. CDR3 bases: TGTGCCAGCAGCGTAGTGGGACAGGGGATTCCCGGGGAGCTGTTTTTT. Translated: CASSVVGQGIPGELFF.